This T cell receptor beta chain originates from a study of CD8 T cells in Susac syndrome. A note on this clonotype: The antigen is undetermined.

Overall study findings and caveats: The study conceded that relatively few individuals underwent its TCR sequencing and HLA analysis.

CDR1 and CDR2 (germline): SGDLS, YYNGEE. This CDR3 has 13 residues. The V end was cut by 3 bases, the J end by 4 bases, with 8 bases between. From blood CD8+ and CD4+ T cells, the TCR beta chain was sequenced. Random hexamers served to reverse transcribe about 0.45 to 1 ug RNA. TCRdb used MiXCR to reprocess the immunoSEQ multiplex PCR reads, holding one entry per CDR3 protein. The table records roughly 300,000 distinct CDR3 sequences, around 84% of them present only once. The chain joins TRBV9 to TRBJ2-1; D remains unclear. This TCR was sampled from a human donor with multiple sclerosis. The sequenced sample was CD8+ T cells from PBMCs. The CDR3 bases are TGTGCCAGCAGCGCCGACGGTTACAATGAGCAGTTCTTC. This translates into CASSADGYNEQFF. The variable domain in full, with the rest retrieved from reference TRBV9 and TRBJ2-1, is DSGVTQTPKHLITATGQRVTLRCSPRSGDLSVYWYQQSLDQGLQFLIQYYNGEERAKGNILERFSAQQFPDLHSELNLSSLELGDSALYFCASSADGYNEQFFGPGTRLTVL.